The 7 T cell receptor beta chains in this list originate from one sample, sequenced in a study of identical twins' blood T cells (dated by TCRdb to 2013 to 2014). Libraries were built with 5' RACE. The listed sequencing device is Illumina Genome Analyzer IIx. The public reads were reanalyzed by TCRdb: fastp trimming at Q25, MiXCR alignment, in-frame beta chains only. Rows merge per CDR3 protein into single entries with the most common DNA and genes. This sample has 350,000 to 400,000 distinct CDR3 sequences in its table, and about 28% of those were observed once. Clones ranked in the top ten supply around 5.6% of the sample. The sample consisted of PBMCs. The receptors originated from a woman aged 18-55 years in good health.

In this sample, this clonotype turned up a few times. This rearrangement joins TRBV14 to TRBJ1-2; 7 positions agree with TRBD1. With V trimmed by 6 bases and J by 8 bases, 9 bases remained unmatched. The CDR3 has 13 residues. Germline CDR1 SGHDN, CDR2 FVKESK. The CDR3 is CASRLTGDGGYTF. The DNA of the CDR3 is TGTGCCAGCAGGTTAACAGGGGATGGAGGCTACACCTTC.

This clonotype has just a few counts. The V and J genes are TRBV20-1 and TRBJ1-1, with unresolved D. The CDR3 covers 15 residues. With 5 bases removed from V and 7 bases from J, the gap between germline ends came to 23 bases. Germline-derived CDR1 and CDR2 are DFQATT and SNEGSKA (reference sequence). The CDR3 here is CSAPGNRVWGNEAFF. CDR3 DNA sequence: TGCAGTGCTCCCGGGAATCGGGTGTGGGGTAATGAAGCTTTCTTT.

A few counts support this clonotype. The rearrangement links TRBV29-1 to TRBJ2-5; TRBD2 is a possible D gene (5 bases). This CDR3 has 13 residues. V was cut by 2 bases and J by 5 bases, with 12 bases left in between. Germline assignment: CDR1 SQVTM and CDR2 ANQGSEA. The CDR3 protein is CSVEYRGRETQYF. As DNA, the CDR3 is TGCAGCGTTGAATACCGGGGAAGGGAGACCCAGTACTTC.

The rearrangement uses TRBV20-1 and TRBJ1-2; 8 bases map to TRBD1. The CDR3 length is 16 residues. Germline V gives CDR1 DFQATT, CDR2 SNEGSKA (reference sequence). J gave up 6 bases and V 0 bases, and 12 bases lay outside the gene matches. This CDR3 reads CSARDPRQGNWDGYTF. CDR3 in DNA: TGCAGTGCTAGAGATCCTCGACAGGGGAATTGGGATGGCTACACCTTC.

The genes are TRBV7-9 and TRBJ1-6, with 7 bases matching TRBD1. With 5 bases clipped from V and 7 bases from J, the junction kept 8 bases outside the gene matches. CDR1 is SEHNR and CDR2 is FQNEAQ in the germline V gene (reference sequence). The CDR3 loop spans 15 amino acids. The CDR3 region has the DNA TGTGCCAGCAGCCCAGGACAGGTGAAGAATTCACCCCTCCACTTT. It translates to CASSPGQVKNSPLHF.

This clonotype has a count of ten or more. CDR3 in DNA: TGCGCCAGCAGCCAAGCTAATGAGCAGTTCTTC. Encoded protein: CASSQANEQFF. The rearrangement uses TRBV4-1 and TRBJ2-1; D unclear. Deletions cut 1 base from V and 7 bases from J, with 2 bases between. CDR3 length: 11 amino acids. CDR1 is MGHRA and CDR2 is YSYEKL in the germline V gene.

The V gene is TRBV19, the J gene TRBJ2-6, with D unclear. Germline CDR1 is LNHDA and CDR2 is SQIVND (reference sequence). The CDR3 loop spans 13 amino acids. Trimming shortened V by 10 bases and J by 1 base, and 8 bases separated the two germline ends. The CDR3 sequence is CATSFSGANVLTF. DNA of the CDR3: TGTGCCACCTCTTTTTCTGGGGCCAACGTCCTGACTTTC.